Sequencing of this TCR beta chain was carried out in a study of cytomegalovirus exposure and HLA in healthy donors. With 60 Vbeta and 13 Jbeta primers, the PCR was carried out. The repertoire was sequenced with immunoSEQ multiplex PCR; TCRdb's copy has only in-frame clones and lacks some. The sample includes more than 150,000 clones, roughly 77% of them seen just once. Material for sequencing was PBMCs. This sequence was found in a woman aged 50 to 60 in good health and CMV-seropositive.

The CDR3 loop is CATQLALNTEAFF. Here the CDR3 DNA reads TGTGCCACCCAGCTAGCGCTGAACACTGAAGCTTTCTTT. This sequence joins TRBV11-2 and TRBJ1-1; D gene uncertain. The germline V gene has CDR1 SGHAT and CDR2 FQNNGV. The CDR3 consists of 13 residues. Trimming took 10 bases from V and 0 from J, leaving 12 bases between them.